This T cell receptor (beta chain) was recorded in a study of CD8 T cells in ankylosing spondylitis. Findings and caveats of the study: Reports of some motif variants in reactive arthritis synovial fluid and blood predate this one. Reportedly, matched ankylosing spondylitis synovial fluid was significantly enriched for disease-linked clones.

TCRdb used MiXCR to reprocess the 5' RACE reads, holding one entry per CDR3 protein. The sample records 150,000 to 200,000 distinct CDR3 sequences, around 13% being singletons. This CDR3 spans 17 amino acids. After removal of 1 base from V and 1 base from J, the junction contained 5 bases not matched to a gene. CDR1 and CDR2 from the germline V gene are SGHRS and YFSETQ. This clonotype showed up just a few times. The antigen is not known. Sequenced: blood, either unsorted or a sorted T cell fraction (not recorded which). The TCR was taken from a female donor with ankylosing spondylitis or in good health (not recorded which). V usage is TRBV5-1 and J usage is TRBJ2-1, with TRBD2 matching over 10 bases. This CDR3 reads CASSLLAGEGSYNEQFF. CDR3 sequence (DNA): TGCGCCAGCAGCTTGCTAGCGGGAGAGGGGTCCTACAATGAGCAGTTCTTC.